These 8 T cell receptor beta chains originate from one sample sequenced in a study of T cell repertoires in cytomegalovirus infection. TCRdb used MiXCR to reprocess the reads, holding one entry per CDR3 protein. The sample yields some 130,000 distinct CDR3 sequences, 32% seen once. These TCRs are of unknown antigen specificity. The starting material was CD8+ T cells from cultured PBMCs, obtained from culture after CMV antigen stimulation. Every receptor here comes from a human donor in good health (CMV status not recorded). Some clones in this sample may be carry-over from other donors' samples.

The CDR3 region is CASSQAQEASAYEQYF. As DNA, the CDR3 is TGCGCCAGCAGCCAAGCACAAGAGGCGAGTGCCTACGAGCAGTACTTC. J is TRBJ2-7 and V is TRBV4-1; unclear D gene. V dropped 1 base and J dropped 2 bases, with 15 bases sitting between them. This CDR3 region has 16 residues. Germline V CDR1 and CDR2: MGHRA, YSYEKL.

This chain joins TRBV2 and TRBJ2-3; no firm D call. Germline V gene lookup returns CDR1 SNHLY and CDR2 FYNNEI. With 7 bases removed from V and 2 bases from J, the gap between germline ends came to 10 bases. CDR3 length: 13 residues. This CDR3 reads CASKAVDTDTQYF. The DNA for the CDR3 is TGTGCCAGCAAGGCAGTGGACACAGATACGCAGTATTTT.

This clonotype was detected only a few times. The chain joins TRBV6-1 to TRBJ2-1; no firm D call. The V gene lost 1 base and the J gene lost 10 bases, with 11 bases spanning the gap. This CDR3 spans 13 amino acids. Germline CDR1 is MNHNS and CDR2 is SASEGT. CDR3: CASSEVRSEEQFF. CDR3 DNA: TGTGCCAGCAGTGAAGTCAGGAGCGAAGAGCAGTTCTTC.

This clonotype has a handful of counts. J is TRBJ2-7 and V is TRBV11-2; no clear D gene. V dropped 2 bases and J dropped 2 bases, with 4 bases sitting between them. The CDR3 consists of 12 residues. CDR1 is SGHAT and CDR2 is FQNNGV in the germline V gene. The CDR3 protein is CASSLITYEQYF. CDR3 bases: TGTGCCAGCAGCTTAATAACCTACGAGCAGTACTTC.

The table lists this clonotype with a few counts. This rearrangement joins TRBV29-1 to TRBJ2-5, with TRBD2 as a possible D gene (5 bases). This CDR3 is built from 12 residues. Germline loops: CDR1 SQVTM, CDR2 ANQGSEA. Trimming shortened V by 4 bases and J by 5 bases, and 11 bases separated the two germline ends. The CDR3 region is CSVVEGWETQYF. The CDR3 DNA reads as TGCAGCGTTGTCGAGGGTTGGGAGACCCAGTACTTC.

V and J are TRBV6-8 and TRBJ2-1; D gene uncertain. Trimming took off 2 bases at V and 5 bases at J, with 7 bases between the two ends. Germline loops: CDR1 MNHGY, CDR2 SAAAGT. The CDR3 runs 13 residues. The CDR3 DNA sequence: TGTGCCAGCAGTTACGGTGTCAACAATGAGCAGTTCTTC. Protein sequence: CASSYGVNNEQFF.

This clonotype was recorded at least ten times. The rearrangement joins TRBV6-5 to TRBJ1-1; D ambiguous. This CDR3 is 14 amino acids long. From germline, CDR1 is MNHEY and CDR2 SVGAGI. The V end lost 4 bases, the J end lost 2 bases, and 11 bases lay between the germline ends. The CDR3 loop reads CASSFSAENTEAFF. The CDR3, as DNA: TGTGCCAGCAGTTTCTCAGCCGAAAACACTGAAGCTTTCTTT.

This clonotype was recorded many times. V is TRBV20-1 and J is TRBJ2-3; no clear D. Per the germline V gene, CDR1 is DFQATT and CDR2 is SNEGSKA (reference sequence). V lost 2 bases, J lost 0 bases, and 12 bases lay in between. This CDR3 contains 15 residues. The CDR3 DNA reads TGCAGTGCTAGATCACTGGACGCTAGCACAGATACGCAGTATTTT. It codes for CSARSLDASTDTQYF.